This T cell receptor beta chain comes out of a study of T cells in Graves' hyperthyroidism and ophthalmopathy (dated by TCRdb to about 2019). Turning to the overall study: A discovery cohort of roughly 100 patients, roughly 40 with Graves' ophthalmopathy and under 60 with stable Graves' hyperthyroidism, was used to find distinguishing TCR V-J signatures. Thyroid tissue and blood T-cell repertoires from about six Graves' hyperthyroidism patients were also compared in the study. The 75 to 100 discovery patients were randomly divided into training and test sets at a 7:3 ratio. TCR Vbeta CDR3 sequencing of fewer than 150 peripheral blood samples (roughly 43 ophthalmopathy, under 80 hyperthyroidism and about 17 progressor patients) is reported in the paper. Once sampling was done, hyperthyroidism patients were given methimazole at a starting dose of 30 mg daily, whereas ophthalmopathy patients were given high-dose intravenous methylprednisolone. Whether ophthalmopathy could be predicted prospectively was tested in an independent validation cohort made up of under 20 hyperthyroidism patients plus 17 patients who later progressed to ophthalmopathy.

The paper's findings and limits, for the study overall: A 13 V-J signature model separated ophthalmopathy from stable hyperthyroidism, with approximately 87% sensitivity and 81% to 83% specificity in cross-validation and 80%/75% in testing. Sample size was not statistically predetermined, and blinding of investigators to group allocation was not performed. During validation, the model predicted progression to ophthalmopathy a median of about 5.9 months ahead of onset, with 70.59% sensitivity and 72% to 80% specificity. Most expanded thyroid clonotypes (frequency above 0.001) were also found in blood, which suggests that blood repertoires may mirror thyroid immune responses.

This clonotype was seen only a few times. The antigen this receptor binds is unknown. This may arise from a read error, as a much more abundant clone is one base away. The CDR3 numbers 12 residues from cysteine through phenylalanine. Just CDR3 DNA is preserved here, 36 bases in frame from base 1. CDR1 and CDR2 (SQVTM, ANQGSEA) derive from the germline V gene. Patients with uncontrolled infections, other autoimmune diseases, pregnancy or lactation were excluded. Clinical symptoms, serum thyroxine and TRAb, thyroid ultrasound, and orbital computed tomography formed the basis for the diagnoses. Total RNA was extracted using Trizol reagent, and RNA quality was assessed on an Agilent 2100 Bioanalyzer. TCR beta CDR3 regions were amplified from RNA transcripts. The first round of RT-PCR for the TCR CDR3 was performed with the HTBI primer set and the Qiagen OneStep RT-PCR kit. A second multiplex PCR round built the libraries, followed by size selection and purification. Sequencing of the libraries was done on an Illumina HiSeq2000 using paired-end 100 bp reads. As for the authors' bioinformatics: SOAPnuke was used to process the raw data, throwing out any read that contained adapters or uncalled bases, had a mean Phred below 15, or lacked an exact constant-primer or identifier match. COPE v1.2.5 was used to merge high-quality paired reads, and clonotypes were defined as unique nucleotide sequences. MiTCR v1.1 was used to align clonotypes to the IMGT TRBV, TRBD and TRBJ reference segments. Analysis was restricted to V-J combinations with a frequency above 0.0001, which covered roughly 99% of repertoires. A TCS score was defined as the ratio between F50 (clonal expansion) and ExV (chaos), using BLOSUM62-based TCRdist between CDR3 peptides within each V-J. Welch's t-statistics and random forest reduced roughly 500 V-J features to roughly 13, which were used in a naive Bayes classifier (R e1071). Thyroid-blood repertoire similarity was quantified with the Morisita-Horn index. Using fastp trimming at Q25 and MiXCR clonotype assembly, TCRdb reanalyzed the public sequencing data and kept in-frame beta chains. Each CDR3 protein gets just one entry, which takes the most common genes and DNA from the rows behind it. TCRdb's processing, not the study's, gives the V and J calls here. Recorded for this sample are roughly 500,000 distinct CDR3 sequences; over 45% of them occurred a single time. 35% to 50% of the sample goes to the ten largest clones.

The sequencing sample was made of peripheral blood or thyroid tissue (not recorded which). The chain is encoded by TRBV29-1 joined to TRBJ2-5; TRBD2 might be the D gene, on 5 matching bases. The TCR was taken from an adult woman with Graves' disease, either hyperthyroidism or ophthalmopathy (not recorded which). The DNA reads TGCAGCGCTCGGACTTTCCAAGAGGCCCAGTACTTC. This is translated as CSARTFQEAQYF.